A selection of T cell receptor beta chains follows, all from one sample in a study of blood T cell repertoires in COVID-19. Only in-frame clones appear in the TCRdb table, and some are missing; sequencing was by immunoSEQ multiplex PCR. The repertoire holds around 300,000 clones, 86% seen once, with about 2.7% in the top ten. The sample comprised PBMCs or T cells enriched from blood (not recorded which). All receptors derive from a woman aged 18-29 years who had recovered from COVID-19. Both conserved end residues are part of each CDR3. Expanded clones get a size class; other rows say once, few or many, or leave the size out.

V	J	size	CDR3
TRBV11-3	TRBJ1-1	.	CASSAGNEAFF
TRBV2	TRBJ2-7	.	CASSPTGASYEQYF
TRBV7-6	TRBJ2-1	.	CASTSLRAGGTNEQFF
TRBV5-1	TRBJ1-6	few	CASSLVTVHNSPLHF
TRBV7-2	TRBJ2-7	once	CASRTSGGEPYEQYF
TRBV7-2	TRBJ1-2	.	CASSLDRQLHGYTF
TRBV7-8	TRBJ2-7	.	CASSLALGGFNSYEQYF
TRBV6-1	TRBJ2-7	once	CASSDGGRSTEQYF
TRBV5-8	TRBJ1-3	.	CASSLGGYTTIYF
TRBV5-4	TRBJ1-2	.	CASSPDTDGYTF
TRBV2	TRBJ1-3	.	CASRNDRGGNTIYF
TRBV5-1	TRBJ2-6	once	CASSSRGSGANVLTF
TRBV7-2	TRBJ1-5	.	CASSYDRASNQPQHF